This T cell receptor (beta chain) was captured by sequencing in a study of blood T cell repertoires in COVID-19. Recovered status in Cohort 3 required two negative PCRs, clearance, or symptom resolution. This table comes from immunoSEQ multiplex PCR, and its TCRdb copy is limited to in-frame clones, with some not included. Of approximately 360,000 clones in the sample, less than 90% are singletons; the top ten hold about 5%. CDR1 LNHDA and CDR2 SQIVND come from the germline V gene (reference sequence). Losses at the gene ends were 3 bases for V and 7 bases for J; bases not matched to a gene: 3. The length of the CDR3 is 13 residues.

The receptor was derived from a woman aged 45-65 years who had recovered from COVID-19. The sequencing sample was made of PBMCs or T cells enriched from blood (not recorded which). The chain employs TRBV19 and TRBJ1-2, with 9 nucleotides matching TRBD1. The CDR3 protein is CASSMGTGLGYTF. The CDR3 coding sequence is TGTGCCAGTAGTATGGGGACAGGGCTTGGCTACACCTTC.